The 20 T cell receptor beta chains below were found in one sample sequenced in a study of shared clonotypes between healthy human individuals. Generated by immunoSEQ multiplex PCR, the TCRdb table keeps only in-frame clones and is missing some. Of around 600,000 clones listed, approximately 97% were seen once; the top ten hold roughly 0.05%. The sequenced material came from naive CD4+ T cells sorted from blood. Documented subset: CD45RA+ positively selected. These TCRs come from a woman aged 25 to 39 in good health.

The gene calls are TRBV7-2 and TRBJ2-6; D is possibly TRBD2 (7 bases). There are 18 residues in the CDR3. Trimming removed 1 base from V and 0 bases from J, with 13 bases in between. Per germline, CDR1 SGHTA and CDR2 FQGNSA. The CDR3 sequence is CASSLVGGVPSGANVLTF. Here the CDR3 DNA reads TGTGCCAGCAGCTTAGTAGGGGGGGTCCCCTCTGGGGCCAACGTCCTGACTTTC. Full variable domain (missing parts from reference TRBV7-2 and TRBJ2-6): GAGVSQSPSNKVTEKGKDVELRCDPISGHTALYWYRQSLGQGLEFLIYFQGNSAPDKSGLPSDRFSAERTGGSVSTLTIQRTQQEDSAVYLCASSLVGGVPSGANVLTFGAGSRLTVL.

CDR3 in amino acids: CASSIQGARAFF. As DNA, the CDR3 is TGTGCCAGCAGCATTCAGGGGGCTCGGGCTTTCTTT. The chain carries TRBV11-2 and TRBJ1-1; 8 bases agree with TRBD1. Germline V gene data show CDR1 as SGHAT and CDR2 as FQNNGV. V gave up 5 bases and J gave up 11 bases; unmatched junction bases: 7. This CDR3 has 12 amino acids. Together with reference TRBV11-2 and TRBJ1-1, the CDR3 gives the full variable domain: EAGVAQSPRYKIIEKRQSVAFWCNPISGHATLYWYQQILGQGPKLLIQFQNNGVVDDSQLPKDRFSAERLKGVDSTLKIQPAKLEDSAVYLCASSIQGARAFFGQGTRLTVV.

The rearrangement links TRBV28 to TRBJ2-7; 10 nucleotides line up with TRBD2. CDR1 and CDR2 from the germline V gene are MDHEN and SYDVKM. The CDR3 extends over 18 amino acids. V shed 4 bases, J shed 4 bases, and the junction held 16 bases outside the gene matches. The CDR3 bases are TGTGCCAGCAGTTCTTCCGTGCGGCTAGCGGGAGCTTATTACGAGCAGTACTTC. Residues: CASSSSVRLAGAYYEQYF.

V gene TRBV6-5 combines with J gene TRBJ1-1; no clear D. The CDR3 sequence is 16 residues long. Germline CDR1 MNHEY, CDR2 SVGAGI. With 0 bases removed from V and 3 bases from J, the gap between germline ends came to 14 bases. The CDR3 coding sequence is TGTGCCAGCAGTTACTCGAATGCCGTATTGGACACTGAAGCTTTCTTT. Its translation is CASSYSNAVLDTEAFF.

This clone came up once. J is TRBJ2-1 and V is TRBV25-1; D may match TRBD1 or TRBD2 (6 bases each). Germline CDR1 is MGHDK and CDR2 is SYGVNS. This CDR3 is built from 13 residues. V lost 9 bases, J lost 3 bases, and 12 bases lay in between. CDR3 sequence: CASARGLYNEQFF. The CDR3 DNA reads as TGTGCCAGTGCCCGGGGGCTCTACAATGAGCAGTTCTTC.

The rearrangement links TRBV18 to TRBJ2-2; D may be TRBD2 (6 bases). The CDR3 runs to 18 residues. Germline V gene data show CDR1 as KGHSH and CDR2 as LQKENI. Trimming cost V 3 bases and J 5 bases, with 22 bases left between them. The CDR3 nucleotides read TGTGCCAGCTCACCGACTGAAACTAGCACTACTTATACCGGGGAGCTGTTTTTT. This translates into CASSPTETSTTYTGELFF.

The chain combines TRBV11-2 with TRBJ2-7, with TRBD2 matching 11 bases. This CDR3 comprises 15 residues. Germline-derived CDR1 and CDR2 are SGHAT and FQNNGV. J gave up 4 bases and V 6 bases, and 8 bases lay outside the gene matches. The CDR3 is CASSSGLAAIYEQYF. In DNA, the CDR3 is TGTGCCAGCAGTTCGGGACTAGCGGCAATTTACGAGCAGTACTTC.

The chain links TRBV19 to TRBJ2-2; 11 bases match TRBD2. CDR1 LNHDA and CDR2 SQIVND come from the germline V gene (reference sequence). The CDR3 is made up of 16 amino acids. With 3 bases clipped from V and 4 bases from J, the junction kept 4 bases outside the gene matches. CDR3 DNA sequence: TGTGCCAGTAGTATTTTAGCGGGAGGGCCCACCGGGGAGCTGTTTTTT. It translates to CASSILAGGPTGELFF.

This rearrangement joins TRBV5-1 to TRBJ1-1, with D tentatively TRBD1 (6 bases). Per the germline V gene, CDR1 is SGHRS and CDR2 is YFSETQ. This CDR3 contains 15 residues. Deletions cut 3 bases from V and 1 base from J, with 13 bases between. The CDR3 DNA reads TGCGCCAGCAGCTCCGACGGACAGACGAACACTGAAGCTTTCTTT. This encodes CASSSDGQTNTEAFF.

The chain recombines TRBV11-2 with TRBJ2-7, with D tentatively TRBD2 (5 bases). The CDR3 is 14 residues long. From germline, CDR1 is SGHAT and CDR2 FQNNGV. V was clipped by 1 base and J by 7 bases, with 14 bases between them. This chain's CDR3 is CASSLGHGSGEQYF. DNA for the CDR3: TGTGCCAGCAGCTTAGGACACGGCTCGGGGGAGCAGTACTTC. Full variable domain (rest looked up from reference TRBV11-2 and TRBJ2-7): EAGVAQSPRYKIIEKRQSVAFWCNPISGHATLYWYQQILGQGPKLLIQFQNNGVVDDSQLPKDRFSAERLKGVDSTLKIQPAKLEDSAVYLCASSLGHGSGEQYFGPGTRLTVT.

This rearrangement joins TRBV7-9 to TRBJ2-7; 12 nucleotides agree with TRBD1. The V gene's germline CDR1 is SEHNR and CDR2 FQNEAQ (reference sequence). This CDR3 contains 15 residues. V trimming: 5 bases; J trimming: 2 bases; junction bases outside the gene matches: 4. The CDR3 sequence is CASSAGQGAPYEQYF. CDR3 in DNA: TGTGCCAGCAGCGCGGGACAGGGGGCCCCCTACGAGCAGTACTTC. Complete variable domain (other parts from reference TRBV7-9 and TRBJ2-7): DTGVSQNPRHKITKRGQNVTFRCDPISEHNRLYWYRQTLGQGPEFLTYFQNEAQLEKSRLLSDRFSAERPKGSFSTLEIQRTEQGDSAMYLCASSAGQGAPYEQYFGPGTRLTVT.

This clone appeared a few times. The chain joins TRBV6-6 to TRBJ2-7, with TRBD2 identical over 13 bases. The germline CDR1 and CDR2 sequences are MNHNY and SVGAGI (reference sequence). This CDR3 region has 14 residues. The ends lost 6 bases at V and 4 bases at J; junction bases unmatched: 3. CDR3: CASRPTSGGYEQYF. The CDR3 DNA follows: TGTGCCAGCAGACCGACTAGCGGGGGGTACGAGCAGTACTTC.

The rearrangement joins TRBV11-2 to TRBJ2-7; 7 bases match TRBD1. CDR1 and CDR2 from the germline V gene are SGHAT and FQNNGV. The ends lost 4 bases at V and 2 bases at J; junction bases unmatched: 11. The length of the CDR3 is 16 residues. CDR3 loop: CASSSRVGTDTYEQYF. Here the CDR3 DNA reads TGTGCCAGCAGCTCCCGGGTGGGGACAGATACCTACGAGCAGTACTTC. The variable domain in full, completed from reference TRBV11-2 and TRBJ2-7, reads EAGVAQSPRYKIIEKRQSVAFWCNPISGHATLYWYQQILGQGPKLLIQFQNNGVVDDSQLPKDRFSAERLKGVDSTLKIQPAKLEDSAVYLCASSSRVGTDTYEQYFGPGTRLTVT.

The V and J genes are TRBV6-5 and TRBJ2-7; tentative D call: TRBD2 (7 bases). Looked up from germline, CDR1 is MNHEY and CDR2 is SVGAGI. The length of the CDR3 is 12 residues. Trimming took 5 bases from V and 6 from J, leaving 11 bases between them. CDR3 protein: CASSNGGLEQYF. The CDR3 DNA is TGTGCCAGCAGTAACGGGGGGCTCGAGCAGTACTTC.

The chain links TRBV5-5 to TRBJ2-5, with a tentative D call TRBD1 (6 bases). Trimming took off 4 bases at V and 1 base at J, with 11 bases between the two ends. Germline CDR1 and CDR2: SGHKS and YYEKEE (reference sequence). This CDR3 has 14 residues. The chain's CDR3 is CASSPAGAQETQYF. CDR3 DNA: TGTGCCAGCAGCCCTGCAGGGGCCCAAGAGACCCAGTACTTC.

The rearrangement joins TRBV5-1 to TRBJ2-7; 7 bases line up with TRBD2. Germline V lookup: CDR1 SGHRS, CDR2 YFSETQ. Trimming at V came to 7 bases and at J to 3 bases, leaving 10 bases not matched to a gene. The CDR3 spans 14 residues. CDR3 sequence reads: CASRVDGRFYEQYF. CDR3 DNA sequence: TGCGCCAGCCGAGTGGACGGGAGGTTCTACGAGCAGTACTTC.

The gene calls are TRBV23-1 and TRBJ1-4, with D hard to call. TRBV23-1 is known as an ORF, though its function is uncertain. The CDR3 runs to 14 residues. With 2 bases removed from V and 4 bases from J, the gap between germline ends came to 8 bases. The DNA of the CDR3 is TGCGCCAGCAGTCAACGGGCAGATAATGAAAAACTGTTTTTT. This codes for CASSQRADNEKLFF.

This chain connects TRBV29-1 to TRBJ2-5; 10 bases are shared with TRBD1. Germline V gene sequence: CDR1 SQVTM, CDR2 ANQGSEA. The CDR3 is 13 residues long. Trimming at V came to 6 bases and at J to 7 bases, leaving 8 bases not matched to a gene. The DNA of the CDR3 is TGCAGCGTGGGGGACAGGGGAGGAGCGACCCAGTACTTC. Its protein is CSVGDRGGATQYF. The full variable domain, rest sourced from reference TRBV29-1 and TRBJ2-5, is SAVISQKPSRDICQRGTSLTIQCQVDSQVTMMFWYRQQPGQSLTLIATANQGSEATYESGFVIDKFPISRPNLTFSTLTVSNMSPEDSSIYLCSVGDRGGATQYFGPGTRLLVL.

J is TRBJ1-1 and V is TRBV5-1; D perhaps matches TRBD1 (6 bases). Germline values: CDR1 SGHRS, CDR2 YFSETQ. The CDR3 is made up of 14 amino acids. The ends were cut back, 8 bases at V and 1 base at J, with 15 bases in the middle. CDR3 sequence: CASTQGPANTEAFF. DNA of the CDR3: TGCGCCAGTACACAGGGCCCGGCGAACACTGAAGCTTTCTTT.

As DNA, the CDR3 is TGTGCCAGCAGCCCCTCGGGACTAGCGGTTGCAGAGACCCAGTACTTC. Protein product: CASSPSGLAVAETQYF. This chain links TRBV7-6 with TRBJ2-5; 11 bases map to TRBD2. The CDR3 loop spans 16 amino acids. The junction had 9 bases not matched to a gene; V was cut back by 5 bases and J by 4 bases. Germline V gene sequence: CDR1 SGHVS, CDR2 FNYEAQ.